These 32 T cell receptor beta chains were all obtained from the same sample, sequenced in a study of radiation and T cells in renal cell carcinoma. Time point: blood 2 weeks post-SBRT. Treatment indicated: 15 Gy SBRT to primary tumor, nephrectomy 4 weeks later. The protocol was immunoSEQ multiplex PCR, while the TCRdb copy is restricted to in-frame clones and leaves out a portion. There are more than 100,000 clones in the sample; more than 70% occur only once, and 5% to 6% lies in the top ten. Sequencing was performed on blood, taken from a patient whose treatment included radiotherapy and nephrectomy. These TCRs come from a woman in her seventies with renal cell carcinoma.

This chain connects TRBV19 to TRBJ2-7, with a weak D call TRBD1 (5 bases). This CDR3 has 13 amino acids. Looked up from germline, CDR1 is LNHDA and CDR2 is SQIVND (reference sequence). Deletions cut 5 bases from V and 3 bases from J, with 11 bases between. The CDR3 DNA is TGTGCCAGTAGTCCCCAGGGCAACTACGAGCAGTACTTC. Amino acid sequence: CASSPQGNYEQYF.

The chain employs TRBV6-5 and TRBJ2-2; D not resolved. Trimming took off 2 bases at V and 4 bases at J, with 14 bases between the two ends. Germline V gene lookup returns CDR1 MNHEY and CDR2 SVGAGI. This CDR3 has 16 amino acids. CDR3 coding DNA: TGTGCCAGCAGTTACATCTCCCGCCGGGTCACCGGGGAGCTGTTTTTT. Its translation is CASSYISRRVTGELFF.

This clone has just a few counts. The chain joins TRBV4-2 to TRBJ1-1; 7 bases agree with TRBD1. CDR3 size: 14 residues. Germline V gene sequence: CDR1 LGHNA, CDR2 YNFKEQ. The V segment lost 1 base and the J segment 8 bases; nucleotides outside the gene matches: 7. Here the CDR3 DNA reads TGTGCCAGCAGCCAAGGACAGGGCGATACCGAAGCTTTCTTT. Translated, it gives CASSQGQGDTEAFF.

The CDR3 loop reads CASSEFIGPGELFF. DNA for the CDR3: TGTGCCAGCAGTGAATTTATAGGGCCCGGGGAGCTGTTTTTT. V and J are TRBV2 and TRBJ2-2; D is uncertain. The germline V and J ends were trimmed by 2 bases and 6 bases, with 10 bases remaining between them. Germline CDR1 reads SNHLY; CDR2 reads FYNNEI. This CDR3 is 14 amino acids long.

The rearrangement joins TRBV5-1 to TRBJ1-2, with D unresolved. Trimming removed 5 bases from V and 0 bases from J, with 8 bases in between. This CDR3 spans 13 amino acids. Germline lookup yields CDR1 SGHRS and CDR2 YFSETQ. In DNA form, the CDR3 reads TGCGCCAGCAGTAACAAATCTAACTATGGCTACACCTTC. Translated: CASSNKSNYGYTF.

V is TRBV9 and J is TRBJ1-1; D call uncertain. From germline, CDR1 is SGDLS and CDR2 YYNGEE. This CDR3 is 14 amino acids long. Trimming shortened V by 1 base and J by 5 bases, and 12 bases separated the two germline ends. CDR3 DNA sequence: TGTGCCAGCAGCGTACAGGTCGAGGGAACTGAAGCTTTCTTT. This encodes CASSVQVEGTEAFF.

The chain is built from TRBV7-2 and TRBJ2-6; D gene uncertain. There are 12 residues in the CDR3. The germline V gene encodes CDR1 SGHTA and CDR2 FQGNSA. Trimming removed 1 base from V and 12 bases from J, with 7 bases in between. The CDR3 DNA sequence: TGTGCCAGCAGCTTAGGTCCCCGCGTCCTGACTTTC. Translation gives CASSLGPRVLTF.

CDR3 protein: CASSLLSETEAFF. The CDR3 coding sequence is TGCGCCAGCAGCTTGCTGTCGGAAACTGAAGCTTTCTTT. The V gene is TRBV5-1, the J gene TRBJ1-1; no clear D gene. Germline values: CDR1 SGHRS, CDR2 YFSETQ. Deletions cut 1 base from V and 5 bases from J, with 9 bases between. The CDR3 loop spans 13 amino acids.

The CDR3 DNA reads TGTGCCAGCAGGCGGACAGGAGCTGGAAACACCATATATTTT. Protein product: CASRRTGAGNTIYF. This rearrangement joins TRBV6-5 to TRBJ1-3, with 7 bases that match TRBD1. The junction had 4 bases not matched to a gene; V was cut back by 6 bases and J by 2 bases. Germline lookup yields CDR1 MNHEY and CDR2 SVGAGI. The CDR3 runs to 14 residues.

This chain uses TRBV5-1 with TRBJ2-5; TRBD1 might be the D (5 bases). The DNA end favors TRBJ2-7, so the J call may be wrong. The CDR3 extends over 12 amino acids. Germline V lookup: CDR1 SGHRS, CDR2 YFSETQ. The CDR3 loop reads CASGQGVYEQYF. The CDR3 DNA is TGCGCCAGCGGGCAGGGCGTCTACGAGCAGTACTTC.

Of note for this clone: One end of the junction does not line up with germline, which may come from a read error. The chain has TRBV2 and TRBJ1-5, with a tentative D call TRBD1 (5 bases). The length of the CDR3 is 16 residues. Germline V gene sequence: CDR1 SNHLY, CDR2 FYNNEI. The CDR3 DNA reads as TGTGCCGGCAGTGATACCCGGGGCGCGAGCAATCAGCCCCAGCATTTT. It codes for CAGSDTRGASNQPQHF. Together with reference TRBV2 and TRBJ1-5, the CDR3 gives the full variable domain: EPEVTQTPSHQVTQMGQEVILRCVPISNHLYFYWYRQILGQKVEFLVSFYNNEISEKSEIFDDQFSVERPDGSNFTLKIRSTKLEDSAMYFCAGSDTRGASNQPQHFGDGTRLSIL.

The chain combines TRBV27 with TRBJ1-2, with D hard to call. Germline CDR1 is MNHEY and CDR2 is SMNVEV (reference sequence). The CDR3 is made up of 14 amino acids. V was pared by 5 bases and J by 1 base, with 11 bases between. CDR3 nucleotides: TGTGCCAGCAGTACATCGACGCTTAACTATGGCTACACCTTC. This codes for CASSTSTLNYGYTF.

This clone was counted a few times. This rearrangement joins TRBV30 to TRBJ1-5; no clear D gene. The CDR3 is made up of 12 amino acids. Germline loops: CDR1 GTSNPN, CDR2 SVGIG (reference sequence). V was clipped by 0 bases and J by 4 bases, with 4 bases between them. CDR3 in amino acids: CAWSVGNQPQHF. For the CDR3, the DNA is TGTGCCTGGAGTGTCGGTAATCAGCCCCAGCATTTT.

V gene TRBV30 combines with J gene TRBJ1-5; the D is unclear. The CDR3 loop spans 11 amino acids. Germline assignment: CDR1 GTSNPN and CDR2 SVGIG (reference sequence). The V end was cut by 0 bases, the J end by 10 bases, with 7 bases between. The CDR3 DNA is TGTGCCTGGAGTGTAGAAGGACCCCAGCATTTT. Translated: CAWSVEGPQHF. Using reference TRBV30 and TRBJ1-5 for the parts outside the CDR3, the full variable domain is SQTIHQWPATLVQPVGSPLSLECTVEGTSNPNLYWYRQAAGRGLQLLFYSVGIGQISSEVPQNLSASRPQDRQFILSSKKLLLSDSGFYLCAWSVEGPQHFGDGTRLSIL.

V usage is TRBV21-1 and J usage is TRBJ2-7; TRBD2, the table's D call, lacks a check against the DNA. TRBV21-1 is annotated as a pseudogene. The CDR3 covers 19 residues. The CDR3 here is CASSKKRAIPGAGSYEQYF. CDR3 bases: TGTGCCAGCAGCAAAAAGAGGGCCATACCGGGCGCCGGTTCCTACGAGCAGTACTTC.

This sequence joins TRBV7-2 and TRBJ2-7; no definite D call. Germline V gives CDR1 SGHTA, CDR2 FQGNSA. The CDR3 has 16 residues. The V end was cut by 5 bases, the J end by 2 bases, with 19 bases between. CDR3 DNA sequence: TGTGCCAGCAGCCCAACGGTGGCCCCCAGAACCTACGAGCAGTACTTC. Encoded protein: CASSPTVAPRTYEQYF.

CDR3 in DNA: TGTGCCAGCAGTTTAGTAGGACCCACCTACGAGCAGTACTTC. Protein: CASSLVGPTYEQYF. The V call is TRBV28, the J call TRBJ2-7; no clear D. With 2 bases removed from V and 2 bases from J, the gap between germline ends came to 10 bases. The CDR3 has 14 amino acids. Germline loops: CDR1 MDHEN, CDR2 SYDVKM.

The chain employs TRBV6-5 and TRBJ1-6, with D unclear. This CDR3 has 14 amino acids. The V gene's germline CDR1 is MNHEY and CDR2 SVGAGI. Trimming took off 6 bases at V and 4 bases at J, with 10 bases between the two ends. CDR3 DNA sequence: TGTGCCAGCAGCCCGACACCTTATAATTCACCCCTCCACTTT. It codes for CASSPTPYNSPLHF.

This clone has more than one count but fewer than ten. CDR3: CASSSEGFSVNTEAFF. CDR3 nucleotides: TGTGCCAGCAGTTCCGAGGGGTTTTCGGTGAACACTGAAGCTTTCTTT. The chain recombines TRBV6-5 with TRBJ1-1; D possibly corresponds to TRBD1 (5 bases). V was shortened by 4 bases and J by 0 bases, with 15 bases between the two germline ends. The CDR3 is made up of 16 amino acids. Germline V gene lookup returns CDR1 MNHEY and CDR2 SVGAGI.

The chain is built from TRBV2 and TRBJ1-5; D call uncertain. Germline V gives CDR1 SNHLY, CDR2 FYNNEI. There are 13 residues in the CDR3. Deletions cut 1 base from V and 9 bases from J, with 10 bases between. This chain's CDR3 is CASSEDARRPQHF. The CDR3, as DNA: TGTGCCAGCAGTGAAGATGCCCGGCGGCCCCAGCATTTT.

This chain joins TRBV7-3 and TRBJ2-3, with TRBD2 identical over 7 bases. Germline values: CDR1 SGHTA, CDR2 FQGTGA. The CDR3 is made up of 16 amino acids. With V trimmed by 1 base and J by 2 bases, 6 bases remained unmatched. In DNA form, the CDR3 reads TGTGCCAGCAGCTTAAAGACTAGCACCACCACAGATACGCAGTATTTT. Its protein product is CASSLKTSTTTDTQYF.

The chain combines TRBV28 with TRBJ2-5, with D perhaps TRBD1 (7 bases). V was pared by 3 bases and J by 1 base, with 15 bases between. CDR1 and CDR2 from the germline V gene are MDHEN and SYDVKM. The CDR3 loop spans 16 amino acids. CDR3 sequence reads: CASSFRYRGLQETQYF. The CDR3 region has the DNA TGTGCCAGCAGTTTTAGATACAGGGGACTCCAAGAGACCCAGTACTTC.

J is TRBJ1-6 and V is TRBV11-2, with 10 bases lining up with TRBD1. Germline values: CDR1 SGHAT, CDR2 FQNNGV. V gave up 2 bases and J gave up 9 bases; unmatched junction bases: 1. The CDR3 runs 14 residues. The CDR3 nucleotides read TGTGCCAGCAGCTTAAGGGACAGGGGTTCACCCCTCCACTTT. Translating it yields CASSLRDRGSPLHF.

The rearrangement uses TRBV28 and TRBJ1-2, with D hard to call. This CDR3 region has 12 residues. The germline V and J ends were trimmed by 6 bases and 0 bases, with 5 bases remaining between them. CDR1 MDHEN and CDR2 SYDVKM come from the germline V gene. CDR3 loop: CASSPSNYGYTF. DNA for the CDR3: TGTGCCAGCAGCCCCTCTAACTATGGCTACACCTTC.

V usage is TRBV7-6 and J usage is TRBJ2-5; 12 bases map to TRBD2. J was trimmed by 4 bases and V by 3 bases; bases with no gene match: 12. CDR1 and CDR2 from the germline V gene are SGHVS and FNYEAQ. The CDR3 runs 18 residues. CDR3 nucleotide sequence: TGTGCCAGCAGCTTTACTAGCGGGGGGAAGAGAGGTCGAGAGACCCAGTACTTC. Translation: CASSFTSGGKRGRETQYF.

This clone has just one count. The J gene is TRBJ2-3, the V gene TRBV19; 7 bases line up with TRBD2. The CDR3 extends over 14 amino acids. Germline lookup yields CDR1 LNHDA and CDR2 SQIVND (reference sequence). V trimming: 3 bases; J trimming: 5 bases; junction bases outside the gene matches: 5. The CDR3 is CASSIDRGGDTQYF. CDR3 in DNA: TGTGCCAGTAGTATCGACCGCGGGGGAGATACGCAGTATTTT.

This clone appeared once. J is TRBJ1-3 and V is TRBV7-8; 7 bases are shared with TRBD1. CDR1 and CDR2 from the germline V gene are SGHVS and FQNEAQ. After removal of 1 base from V and 4 bases from J, the junction contained 4 bases not matched to a gene. CDR3 length: 15 residues. The CDR3, as DNA: TGTGCCAGCAGCTTAGTGACAGGGTCCGGAAACACCATATATTTT. Translating it yields CASSLVTGSGNTIYF.

The rearrangement joins TRBV14 to TRBJ1-1; 8 positions agree with TRBD1. Looked up from germline, CDR1 is SGHDN and CDR2 is FVKESK. CDR3 size: 15 residues. V lost 4 bases to trimming and J lost 4 bases; unmatched junction nucleotides: 8. Written as DNA, the CDR3 is TGTGCCAGCAGCCGCCTCAGGGGGCGAGTCACTGAAGCTTTCTTT. It yields the protein CASSRLRGRVTEAFF.

The chain links TRBV5-4 to TRBJ2-1; the match to TRBD1 covers 9 bases. Per germline, CDR1 SGHNT and CDR2 YYREEE (reference sequence). Trimming cost V 4 bases and J 8 bases; bases outside gene matches: 16. The CDR3 covers 17 residues. The chain's CDR3 is CASSQPPRTGVGDEQFF. The DNA for the CDR3 is TGTGCCAGCAGCCAACCTCCTCGGACAGGGGTCGGTGATGAGCAGTTCTTC.

V usage is TRBV19 and J usage is TRBJ1-4; D gene unclear. CDR1 is LNHDA and CDR2 is SQIVND in the germline V gene (reference sequence). The CDR3 has 15 residues. Between the trimmed V and J ends, which lost 3 bases and 5 bases, there was a span of 13 bases. The CDR3 DNA sequence: TGTGCCAGTAGTATGGGTCGGACCGGGAATGAAAAACTGTTTTTT. Amino acids: CASSMGRTGNEKLFF.

This chain joins TRBV2 and TRBJ1-5; possibly TRBD1 for D (6 bases). The length of the CDR3 is 15 residues. V lost 2 bases and J lost 5, with 13 bases in between. Germline V gives CDR1 SNHLY, CDR2 FYNNEI. CDR3 region: CASSEWGQAYQPQHF. The CDR3 DNA reads TGTGCCAGCAGTGAATGGGGACAAGCTTATCAGCCCCAGCATTTT.

The gene calls are TRBV30 and TRBJ2-2, with 8 bases aligning to TRBD1. This CDR3 is built from 17 residues. CDR1 is GTSNPN, CDR2 SVGIG, per germline (reference sequence). CDR3 residues: CAQERAGGLRNTGELFF. CDR3 coding DNA: TGTGCTCAAGAAAGGGCAGGGGGCTTACGGAACACCGGGGAGCTGTTTTTT. The variable domain in full, completed from reference TRBV30 and TRBJ2-2, reads SQTIHQWPATLVQPVGSPLSLECTVEGTSNPNLYWYRQAAGRGLQLLFYSVGIGQISSEVPQNLSASRPQDRQFILSSKKLLLSDSGFYLCAQERAGGLRNTGELFFGEGSRLTVL.